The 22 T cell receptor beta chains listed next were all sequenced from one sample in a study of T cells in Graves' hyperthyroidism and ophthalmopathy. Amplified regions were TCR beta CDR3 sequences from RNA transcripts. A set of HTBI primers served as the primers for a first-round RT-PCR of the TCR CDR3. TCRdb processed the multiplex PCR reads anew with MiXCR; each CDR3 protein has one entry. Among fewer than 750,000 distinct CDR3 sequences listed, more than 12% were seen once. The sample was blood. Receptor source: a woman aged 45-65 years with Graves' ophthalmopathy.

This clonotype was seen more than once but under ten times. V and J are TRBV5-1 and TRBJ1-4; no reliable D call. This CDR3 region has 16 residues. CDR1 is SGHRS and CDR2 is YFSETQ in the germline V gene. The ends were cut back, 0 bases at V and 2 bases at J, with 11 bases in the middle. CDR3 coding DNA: TGCGCCAGCAGCTTGGGGTTTAGTCAGACTAATGAAAAACTGTTTTTT. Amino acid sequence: CASSLGFSQTNEKLFF.

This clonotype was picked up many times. This chain's CDR3 is CASSLAASGSYNEQFF. The CDR3 region has the DNA TGTGCCAGCAGCTTAGCGGCTAGCGGGAGCTACAATGAGCAGTTCTTC. The chain joins TRBV7-2 to TRBJ2-1; TRBD2 aligns across 10 bases. The CDR3 length is 16 residues. V dropped 0 bases and J dropped 3; count of bases not matched to a gene: 2. Germline V gene data show CDR1 as SGHTA and CDR2 as FQGNSA. Variable domain in full (rest from reference TRBV7-2 and TRBJ2-1): GAGVSQSPSNKVTEKGKDVELRCDPISGHTALYWYRQSLGQGLEFLIYFQGNSAPDKSGLPSDRFSAERTGGSVSTLTIQRTQQEDSAVYLCASSLAASGSYNEQFFGPGTRLTVL.

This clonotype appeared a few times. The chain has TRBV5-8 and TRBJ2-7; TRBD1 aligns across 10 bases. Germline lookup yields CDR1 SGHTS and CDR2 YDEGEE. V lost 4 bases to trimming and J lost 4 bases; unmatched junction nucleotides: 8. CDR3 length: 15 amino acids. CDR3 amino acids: CASSHPGQGHYEQYF. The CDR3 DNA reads TGTGCCAGCAGCCACCCGGGACAGGGGCATTACGAGCAGTACTTC.

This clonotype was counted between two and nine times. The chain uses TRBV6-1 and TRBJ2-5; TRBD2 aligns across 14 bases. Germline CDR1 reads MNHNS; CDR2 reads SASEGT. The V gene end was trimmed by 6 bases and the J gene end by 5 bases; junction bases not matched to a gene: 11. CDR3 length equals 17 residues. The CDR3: CASSFAGLAGERETQYF. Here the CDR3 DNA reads TGTGCCAGCAGCTTCGCGGGACTAGCGGGAGAAAGGGAGACCCAGTACTTC.

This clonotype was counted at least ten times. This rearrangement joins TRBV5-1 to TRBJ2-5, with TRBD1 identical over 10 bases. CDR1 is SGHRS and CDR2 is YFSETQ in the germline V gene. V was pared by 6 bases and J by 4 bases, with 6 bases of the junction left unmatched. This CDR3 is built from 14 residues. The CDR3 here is CASTLTGGGETQYF. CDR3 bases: TGCGCCAGCACACTGACAGGGGGCGGAGAGACCCAGTACTTC.

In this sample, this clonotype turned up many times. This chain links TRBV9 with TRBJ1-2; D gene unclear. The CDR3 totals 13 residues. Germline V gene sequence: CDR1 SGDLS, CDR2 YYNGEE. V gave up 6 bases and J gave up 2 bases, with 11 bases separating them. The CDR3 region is CASIDTPNYGYTF. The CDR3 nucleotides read TGTGCCAGCATTGACACACCAAACTATGGCTACACCTTC. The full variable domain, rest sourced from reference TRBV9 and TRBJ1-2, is DSGVTQTPKHLITATGQRVTLRCSPRSGDLSVYWYQQSLDQGLQFLIQYYNGEERAKGNILERFSAQQFPDLHSELNLSSLELGDSALYFCASIDTPNYGYTFGSGTRLTVV.

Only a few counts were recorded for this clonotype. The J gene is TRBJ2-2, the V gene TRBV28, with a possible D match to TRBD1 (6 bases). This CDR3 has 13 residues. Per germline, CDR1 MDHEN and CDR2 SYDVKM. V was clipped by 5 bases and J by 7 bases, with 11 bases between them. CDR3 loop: CASSEQGFGELFF. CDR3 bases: TGTGCCAGCAGTGAACAGGGTTTCGGGGAGCTGTTTTTT.

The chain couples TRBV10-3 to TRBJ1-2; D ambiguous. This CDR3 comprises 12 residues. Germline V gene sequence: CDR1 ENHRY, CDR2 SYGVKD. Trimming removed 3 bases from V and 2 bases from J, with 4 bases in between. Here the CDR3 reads CAISDSNYGYTF. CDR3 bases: TGTGCCATCAGTGACAGCAACTATGGCTACACCTTC.

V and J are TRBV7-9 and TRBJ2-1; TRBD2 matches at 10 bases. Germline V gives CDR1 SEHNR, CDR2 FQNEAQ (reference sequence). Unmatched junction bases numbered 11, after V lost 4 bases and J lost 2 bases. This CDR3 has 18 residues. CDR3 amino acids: CASSSSRLAGVTYNEQFF. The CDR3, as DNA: TGTGCCAGCAGCTCATCGCGCCTAGCGGGAGTTACCTACAATGAGCAGTTCTTC.

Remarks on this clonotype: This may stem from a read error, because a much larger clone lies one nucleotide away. DNA of the CDR3: TGTGCCAGCAGTCCACTGGCCTACAATGAGCAGTCCTTC. Its translation is CASSPLAYNEQSF. This rearrangement joins TRBV28 to TRBJ2-1, with D unclear. Germline values: CDR1 MDHEN, CDR2 SYDVKM. This CDR3 region has 13 residues.

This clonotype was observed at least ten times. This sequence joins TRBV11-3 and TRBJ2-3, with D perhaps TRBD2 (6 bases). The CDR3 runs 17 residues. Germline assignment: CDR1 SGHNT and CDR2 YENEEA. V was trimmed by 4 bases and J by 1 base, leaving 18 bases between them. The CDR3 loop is CASSSFTTRRGTDTQYF. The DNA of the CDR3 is TGTGCCAGCAGCTCGTTTACGACTAGGAGGGGCACAGATACGCAGTATTTT.

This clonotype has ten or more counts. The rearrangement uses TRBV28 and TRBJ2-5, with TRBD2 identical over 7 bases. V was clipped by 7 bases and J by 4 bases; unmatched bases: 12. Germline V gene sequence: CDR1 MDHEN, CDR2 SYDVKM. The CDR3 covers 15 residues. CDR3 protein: CASTKGGTTRETQYF. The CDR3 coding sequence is TGTGCCAGCACCAAAGGCGGGACTACGAGAGAGACCCAGTACTTC. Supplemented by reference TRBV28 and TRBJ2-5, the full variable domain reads DVKVTQSSRYLVKRTGEKVFLECVQDMDHENMFWYRQDPGLGLRLIYFSYDVKMKEKGDIPEGYSVSREKKERFSLILESASTNQTSMYLCASTKGGTTRETQYFGPGTRLLVL.

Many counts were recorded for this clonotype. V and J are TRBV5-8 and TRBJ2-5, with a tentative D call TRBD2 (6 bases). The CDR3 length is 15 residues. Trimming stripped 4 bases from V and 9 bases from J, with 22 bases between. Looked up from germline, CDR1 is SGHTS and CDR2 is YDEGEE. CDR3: CASSGSGGRGGAQYF. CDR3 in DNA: TGTGCCAGCAGCGGGTCCGGAGGGCGAGGAGGGGCCCAGTACTTC.

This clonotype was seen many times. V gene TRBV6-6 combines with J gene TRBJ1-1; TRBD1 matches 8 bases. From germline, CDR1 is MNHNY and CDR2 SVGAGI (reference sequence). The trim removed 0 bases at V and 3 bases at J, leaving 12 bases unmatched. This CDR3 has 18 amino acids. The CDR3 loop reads CASSYSSPLGQAHTEAFF. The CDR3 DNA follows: TGTGCCAGCAGTTACTCGAGTCCCCTGGGACAGGCCCACACTGAAGCTTTCTTT.

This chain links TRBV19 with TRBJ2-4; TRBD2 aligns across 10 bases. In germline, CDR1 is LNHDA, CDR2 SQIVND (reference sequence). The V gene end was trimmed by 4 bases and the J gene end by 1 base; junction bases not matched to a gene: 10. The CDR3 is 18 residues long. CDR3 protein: CASSTPSGRRMAKNIQYF. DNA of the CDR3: TGTGCCAGTAGTACTCCTAGCGGGAGACGCATGGCCAAAAACATTCAGTACTTC.

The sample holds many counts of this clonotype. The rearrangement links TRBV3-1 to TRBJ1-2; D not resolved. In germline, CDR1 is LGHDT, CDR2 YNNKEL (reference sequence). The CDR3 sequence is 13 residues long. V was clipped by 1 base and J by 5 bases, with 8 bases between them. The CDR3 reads CASSQGTVYGYTF. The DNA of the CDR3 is TGTGCCAGCAGCCAAGGGACTGTATATGGCTACACCTTC.

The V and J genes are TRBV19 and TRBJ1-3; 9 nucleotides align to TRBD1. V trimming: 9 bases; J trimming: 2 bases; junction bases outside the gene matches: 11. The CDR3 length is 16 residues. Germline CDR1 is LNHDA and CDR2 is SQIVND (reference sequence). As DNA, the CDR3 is TGTGCCAGCGCCGAGCCGGACAGGGGACCTGGAAACACCATATATTTT. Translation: CASAEPDRGPGNTIYF.

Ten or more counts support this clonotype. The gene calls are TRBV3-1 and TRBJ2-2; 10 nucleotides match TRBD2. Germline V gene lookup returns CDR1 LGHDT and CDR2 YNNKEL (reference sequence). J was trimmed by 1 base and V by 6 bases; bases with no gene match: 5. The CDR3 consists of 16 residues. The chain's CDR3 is CASRRTSGVNTGELFF. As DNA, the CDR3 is TGTGCCAGCAGACGGACTAGCGGAGTGAACACCGGGGAGCTGTTTTTT.

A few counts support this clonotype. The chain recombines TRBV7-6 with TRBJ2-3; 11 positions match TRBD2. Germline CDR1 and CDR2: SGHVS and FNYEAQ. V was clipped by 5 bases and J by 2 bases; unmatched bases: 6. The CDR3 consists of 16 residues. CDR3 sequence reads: CASSKRLAGFTDTQYF. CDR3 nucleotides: TGTGCCAGCAGCAAGCGACTAGCGGGATTCACAGATACGCAGTATTTT. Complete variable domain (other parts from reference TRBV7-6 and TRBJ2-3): GAGVSQSPRYKVTKRGQDVALRCDPISGHVSLYWYRQALGQGPEFLTYFNYEAQQDKSGLPNDRFSAERPEGSISTLTIQRTEQRDSAMYRCASSKRLAGFTDTQYFGPGTRLTVL.

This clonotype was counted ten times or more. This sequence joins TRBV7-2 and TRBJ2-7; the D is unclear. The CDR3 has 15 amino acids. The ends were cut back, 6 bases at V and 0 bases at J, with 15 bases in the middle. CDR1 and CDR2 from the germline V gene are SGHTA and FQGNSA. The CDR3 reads CASSPTRAFSYEQYF. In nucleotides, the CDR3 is TGTGCCAGCAGTCCCACGCGAGCATTCTCCTACGAGCAGTACTTC.

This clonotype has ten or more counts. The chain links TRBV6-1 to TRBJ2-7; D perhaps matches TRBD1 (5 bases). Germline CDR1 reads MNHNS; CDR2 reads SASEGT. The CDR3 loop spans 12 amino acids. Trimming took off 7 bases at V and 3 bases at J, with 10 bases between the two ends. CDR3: CASKSRDYEQYF. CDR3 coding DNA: TGTGCCAGCAAAAGCAGGGACTACGAGCAGTACTTC.

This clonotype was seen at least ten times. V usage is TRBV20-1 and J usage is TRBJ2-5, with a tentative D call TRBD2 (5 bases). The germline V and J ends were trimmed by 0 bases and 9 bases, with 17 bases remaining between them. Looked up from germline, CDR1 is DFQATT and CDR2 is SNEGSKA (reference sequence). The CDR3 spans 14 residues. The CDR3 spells CSARDRSPLRAQYF. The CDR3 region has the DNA TGCAGTGCTAGAGATCGCTCCCCGTTGCGGGCCCAGTACTTC.